Listed here are 17 T cell receptor beta chains from one sample, sequenced in a study of spatial heterogeneity in lung cancer. Findings and limits, study-wide: Counts that tracked tumor mutation counts were those of expanded intratumoral alpha and beta TCRs.

Indicated time point: sample taken at primary tumor resection. The antigens these receptors bind are not known. Each CDR3 protein is one row after TCRdb ran MiXCR on the 5' RACE reads. The repertoire holds fewer than 20,000 distinct CDR3 sequences, approximately 6.3% seen once, with around a fifth in the top ten. Sequencing was performed on lung tumor tissue, taken at surgery. These receptors were taken from a female donor with early-stage non-small cell lung cancer.

This clonotype has at least ten counts. The CDR3 protein is CASSQPSTVAGGLMETQYF. The CDR3 DNA reads as TGCGCCAGCAGCCAACCCTCTACTGTAGCGGGGGGGCTTATGGAGACCCAGTACTTC. V is TRBV4-1 and J is TRBJ2-5, with 11 nucleotides matching TRBD2. This CDR3 spans 19 amino acids. Trimming removed 2 bases from V and 5 bases from J; junction bases left unmatched: 16. From germline, CDR1 is MGHRA and CDR2 YSYEKL.

This clonotype was observed a few times. V usage is TRBV20-1 and J usage is TRBJ2-7; D perhaps matches TRBD1 (7 bases). The V gene lost 4 bases and the J gene lost 2 bases, with 18 bases spanning the gap. The CDR3 covers 15 residues. Germline V CDR1 and CDR2: DFQATT, SNEGSKA (reference sequence). This chain's CDR3 is CSAIRQGGFPYEQYF. CDR3 nucleotide sequence: TGCAGTGCTATACGACAGGGAGGTTTTCCCTACGAGCAGTACTTC.

In this sample, this clonotype is medium-sized. V and J are TRBV6-1 and TRBJ1-2; D might be TRBD1 (5 bases). The CDR3 runs to 14 residues. Germline loops: CDR1 MNHNS, CDR2 SASEGT. V was pared by 7 bases and J by 4 bases, with 16 bases between. CDR3 residues: CASTERGASYGYTF. The CDR3 DNA is TGTGCCAGCACCGAACGGGGCGCTTCCTATGGCTACACCTTC.

This clonotype came up a few times. CDR3 protein: CASSLRATGSTDTQYF. CDR3 DNA sequence: TGCGCCAGCAGCTTGAGGGCGACGGGGTCCACAGATACGCAGTATTTT. J is TRBJ2-3 and V is TRBV5-1, with D possibly matching TRBD2 (5 bases). Germline V gene sequence: CDR1 SGHRS, CDR2 YFSETQ. Trimming left V 1 base short and J 2 bases short, with 14 bases between. The length of the CDR3 is 16 residues.

This clonotype came up many times. This chain connects TRBV20-1 to TRBJ2-5; D is perhaps TRBD2 (6 bases). This CDR3 spans 13 amino acids. The V end lost 6 bases, the J end lost 2 bases, and 13 bases lay between the germline ends. Germline CDR1 and CDR2: DFQATT and SNEGSKA (reference sequence). The CDR3 coding sequence is TGCAGTGCATCCGGGGGTAGACAAGAGACCCAGTACTTC. Its translation: CSASGGRQETQYF.

As concerns this clonotype: This may arise from a read error, as a much more abundant clone is one base away. The chain combines TRBV20-1 with TRBJ1-1, with a possible D match to TRBD1 (5 bases). CDR3 length: 15 residues. Germline CDR1 reads DFQATT; CDR2 reads SNEGSKA (reference sequence). The CDR3 loop reads CGARDTFQGYTEAFF. The CDR3 coding sequence is TGCGGTGCTAGAGACACCTTTCAGGGATACACTGAAGCTTTCTTT.

This clonotype was observed many times. The V and J genes are TRBV7-8 and TRBJ2-2, with TRBD2 identical over 12 bases. The trim removed 2 bases at V and 6 bases at J, leaving 1 base unmatched. The CDR3 extends over 15 amino acids. CDR1 SGHVS and CDR2 FQNEAQ come from the germline V gene. The CDR3 sequence: CASSLLAGGPGELFF. The CDR3 bases are TGTGCCAGCAGCTTACTAGCGGGGGGGCCCGGGGAGCTGTTTTTT.

This clonotype was observed at least ten times. This chain links TRBV2 with TRBJ1-1; D is unresolved. Deletions cut 10 bases from V and 5 bases from J, with 11 bases between. The germline V gene has CDR1 SNHLY and CDR2 FYNNEI. The CDR3 runs to 11 residues. In DNA, the CDR3 is TGTGCCATGTCGGGGAGGACTGAAGCTTTCTTT. It encodes CAMSGRTEAFF.

In this sample, this clonotype turned up many times. This chain uses TRBV27 with TRBJ1-5; D might be TRBD1 (5 bases). V lost 5 bases and J 5 bases, leaving 16 bases between the germline ends. The CDR3 sequence is 15 residues long. Germline-derived CDR1 and CDR2 are MNHEY and SMNVEV (reference sequence). The CDR3 region has the DNA TGTGCCAGCAGTCTCTTACCGGGGGGGGATCAGCCCCAGCATTTT. This encodes CASSLLPGGDQPQHF.

This clonotype was counted ten times or more. This chain links TRBV14 with TRBJ2-7; tentatively, D is TRBD1 (6 bases). From germline, CDR1 is SGHDN and CDR2 FVKESK. This CDR3 has 14 amino acids. V lost 4 bases and J lost 3, with 13 bases in between. CDR3: CASSRDIIDYEQYF. CDR3 bases: TGTGCCAGCAGCCGGGACATTATCGACTACGAGCAGTACTTC.

This clonotype was recorded many times. The chain recombines TRBV28 with TRBJ2-7; no clear D. Germline CDR1 and CDR2: MDHEN and SYDVKM. The CDR3 length is 13 residues. Trimming took 5 bases from V and 5 from J, leaving 13 bases between them. The CDR3 nucleotides read TGTGCCAGCAGTGTCATATCAACAAACGAGCAGTACTTC. Translated, it gives CASSVISTNEQYF.

This clonotype was counted between two and nine times. V is TRBV3-1 and J is TRBJ1-2; perhaps TRBD1 as D (5 bases). This CDR3 is 15 amino acids long. Germline V gene lookup returns CDR1 LGHDT and CDR2 YNNKEL (reference sequence). Trimming shortened V by 1 base and J by 7 bases, and 16 bases separated the two germline ends. As DNA, the CDR3 is TGTGCCAGCAGCCAAGCCCTGACAGTTGCAAGTGGCTACACCTTC. Amino acid sequence: CASSQALTVASGYTF.

This clonotype was seen repeatedly, ten times or more. The CDR3 DNA reads TGTGCCAGCTCCGGACAGGTAATTAGCAATCAGCCCCAGCATTTT. Amino acids: CASSGQVISNQPQHF. The chain carries TRBV18 and TRBJ1-5; 7 nucleotides agree with TRBD1. V gave up 6 bases and J gave up 0 bases; unmatched junction bases: 5. Germline CDR1 and CDR2: KGHSH and LQKENI. The CDR3 length is 15 residues.

The chain joins TRBV6-5 to TRBJ2-3; D is unresolved. Trimming removed 5 bases from V and 2 bases from J, with 11 bases in between. This CDR3 spans 14 amino acids. From germline, CDR1 is MNHEY and CDR2 SVGAGI. CDR3 sequence reads: CASSELATTDTQYF. In DNA, the CDR3 is TGTGCCAGCAGTGAGCTGGCCACCACAGATACGCAGTATTTT.

This clonotype was picked up many times. CDR3 amino acids: CASSDPGLMNTEAFF. The DNA for the CDR3 is TGTGCCAGCAGTGACCCTGGACTGATGAACACTGAAGCTTTCTTT. J is TRBJ1-1 and V is TRBV6-1, with no clear D. The V gene lost 3 bases and the J gene lost 0 bases, with 11 bases spanning the gap. Germline loops: CDR1 MNHNS, CDR2 SASEGT. The CDR3 is made up of 15 amino acids.

This clonotype was observed many times. V is TRBV20-1 and J is TRBJ1-1, with D hard to call. Trimming took off 1 base at V and 3 bases at J, with 9 bases between the two ends. Germline-derived CDR1 and CDR2 are DFQATT and SNEGSKA (reference sequence). The CDR3 runs 13 residues. CDR3 sequence reads: CSARGARDTEAFF. The CDR3 DNA sequence: TGCAGTGCTAGAGGGGCTCGGGACACTGAAGCTTTCTTT.

This clonotype has ten or more counts. V and J are TRBV2 and TRBJ1-1; D is perhaps TRBD1 (5 bases). The CDR3 length is 12 residues. The germline V gene has CDR1 SNHLY and CDR2 FYNNEI. Trimming removed 4 bases from V and 3 bases from J, with 6 bases in between. Here the CDR3 reads CASSVQDTEAFF. DNA for the CDR3: TGTGCCAGCAGTGTACAGGACACTGAAGCTTTCTTT.